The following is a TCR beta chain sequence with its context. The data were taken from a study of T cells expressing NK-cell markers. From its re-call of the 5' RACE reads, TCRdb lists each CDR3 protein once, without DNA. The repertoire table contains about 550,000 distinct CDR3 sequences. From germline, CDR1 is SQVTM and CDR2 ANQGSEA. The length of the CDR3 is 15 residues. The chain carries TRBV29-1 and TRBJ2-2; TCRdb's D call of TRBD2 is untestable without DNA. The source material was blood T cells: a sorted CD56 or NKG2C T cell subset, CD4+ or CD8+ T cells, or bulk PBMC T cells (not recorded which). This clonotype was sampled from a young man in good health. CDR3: CSVGGSGTTTGELFF.